The subject of this entry is one T cell receptor (beta chain). The data originate from a study of control samples from healthy donors and cancer patients. Sequencing used immunoSEQ multiplex PCR; TCRdb keeps in-frame clones, though not all of them. The repertoire holds 100,000 to 150,000 clones, with around 90% as singletons. This clonotype originated in a man aged 18 to 29 in good health. Sequencing was carried out using blood.

DNA for the CDR3: TGCGCCAGCAGCCAATCTAACACCGGGGAGCTGTTTTTT. Amino acids: CASSQSNTGELFF. V gene TRBV4-3 combines with J gene TRBJ2-2; no clear D. V was cut by 2 bases and J by 2 bases, with 3 bases left in between. Germline V gene sequence: CDR1 LGHNA, CDR2 YSLEER. The CDR3 loop spans 13 amino acids.